The 15 T cell receptor beta chains given below trace back to one sample, sequenced in a study of naive CD8 T cells in extremely preterm neonates. Measured with immunoSEQ multiplex PCR; TCRdb has only the in-frame clones, and not every one. The data contain around 6,000 clones, approximately 96% of them seen just once; the ten biggest clones take up 0.6% to 0.9%. The sequenced sample consisted of naive CD8+ T cells from blood. These receptors originate from a human donor in good health.

This chain uses TRBV4-1 with TRBJ1-4; D ambiguous. Trimming shortened V by 4 bases and J by 7 bases, and 13 bases separated the two germline ends. Looked up from germline, CDR1 is MGHRA and CDR2 is YSYEKL. The CDR3 extends over 14 amino acids. The CDR3 DNA is TGCGCCAGCAGCCCGTCGGGGTTTTTTGAAAAACTGTTTTTT. The encoded protein is CASSPSGFFEKLFF.

The V call is TRBV29-1, the J call TRBJ2-7; 12 nucleotides match TRBD1. This CDR3 contains 19 residues. Looked up from germline, CDR1 is SQVTM and CDR2 is ANQGSEA. After removal of 0 bases from V and 4 bases from J, the junction contained 16 bases not matched to a gene. CDR3 in DNA: TGCAGCGTTGAAGATTGGGACGGGACAGGGGGCCTTTATCCTTACGAGCAGTACTTC. As protein: CSVEDWDGTGGLYPYEQYF.

V gene TRBV19 combines with J gene TRBJ1-4; D unclear. In germline, CDR1 is LNHDA, CDR2 SQIVND (reference sequence). The V and J ends lost 3 bases and 6 bases respectively, with 14 bases between them. The CDR3 spans 15 residues. CDR3 in amino acids: CASSILTTSDEKLFF. CDR3 in DNA: TGTGCCAGTAGTATTTTGACAACTAGCGATGAAAAACTGTTTTTT.

This chain uses TRBV9 with TRBJ1-2; a weak D match, TRBD1 (5 bases). V shed 0 bases and J shed 4 bases, with 10 bases lying between them. Germline CDR1 SGDLS, CDR2 YYNGEE. This CDR3 is built from 14 residues. DNA for the CDR3: TGTGCCAGCAGCGTAGGACAGAGCTTCTATGGCTACACCTTC. Residues: CASSVGQSFYGYTF. Combining the CDR3 with reference TRBV9 and TRBJ1-2 gives the whole variable domain DSGVTQTPKHLITATGQRVTLRCSPRSGDLSVYWYQQSLDQGLQFLIQYYNGEERAKGNILERFSAQQFPDLHSELNLSSLELGDSALYFCASSVGQSFYGYTFGSGTRLTVV.

The chain recombines TRBV29-1 with TRBJ2-3, with 7 positions matching TRBD1. The germline gives CDR1 SQVTM, CDR2 ANQGSEA. This CDR3 has 13 residues. Trimming removed 7 bases from V and 3 bases from J; junction bases left unmatched: 7. The CDR3 protein is CSAPTGWTDTQYF. In nucleotides, the CDR3 is TGCAGCGCTCCGACAGGGTGGACAGATACGCAGTATTTT.

The chain couples TRBV19 to TRBJ1-6, with 8 positions matching TRBD1. The V and J ends lost 3 bases and 9 bases, in that order; junction bases with no gene match: 4. The CDR3 is 14 residues long. From germline, CDR1 is LNHDA and CDR2 SQIVND (reference sequence). CDR3 region: CASSMDRESSPLHF. The CDR3 DNA reads as TGTGCCAGTAGTATGGACAGGGAGTCTTCACCCCTCCACTTT.

This clone was seen once. This chain joins TRBV25-1 and TRBJ1-2, with D unclear. Trimming stripped 6 bases from V and 1 base from J, with 6 bases between. Germline V gene sequence: CDR1 MGHDK, CDR2 SYGVNS. CDR3 length: 12 amino acids. CDR3 region: CASSALNYGYTF. CDR3 nucleotide sequence: TGTGCCAGCAGCGCGCTTAACTATGGCTACACCTTC.

The V gene is TRBV7-9, the J gene TRBJ2-7; tentative D call: TRBD2 (6 bases). The V end was cut by 5 bases, the J end by 1 base, with 15 bases between. This CDR3 is built from 15 residues. Germline V lookup: CDR1 SEHNR, CDR2 FQNEAQ (reference sequence). CDR3 sequence reads: CASSDSSEVSYEQYF. The CDR3 region has the DNA TGTGCCAGCAGCGATTCTAGCGAGGTTTCCTACGAGCAGTACTTC.

The V gene is TRBV27, the J gene TRBJ1-5; perhaps TRBD1 as D (6 bases). The germline V and J ends were trimmed by 3 bases and 4 bases, with 7 bases remaining between them. The CDR3 extends over 13 amino acids. Germline V gene lookup returns CDR1 MNHEY and CDR2 SMNVEV (reference sequence). CDR3 amino acids: CASSFQGNQPQHF. Here the CDR3 DNA reads TGTGCCAGCAGTTTCCAGGGGAATCAGCCCCAGCATTTT.

The genes are TRBV5-4 and TRBJ1-6; D ambiguous. The CDR3 spans 12 residues. Germline loops: CDR1 SGHNT, CDR2 YYREEE (reference sequence). V lost 4 bases and J 10 bases, leaving 9 bases between the germline ends. The CDR3 spells CASSDGGSPLHF. In DNA form, the CDR3 reads TGTGCCAGCAGCGACGGCGGCTCACCCCTCCACTTT. Complete variable domain (other parts from reference TRBV5-4 and TRBJ1-6): ETGVTQSPTHLIKTRGQQVTLRCSSQSGHNTVSWYQQALGQGPQFIFQYYREEENGRGNFPPRFSGLQFPNYSSELNVNALELDDSALYLCASSDGGSPLHFGNGTRLTVT.

The rearrangement links TRBV2 to TRBJ1-2; D is ambiguous. The germline V gene has CDR1 SNHLY and CDR2 FYNNEI. This CDR3 region has 15 residues. Trimming stripped 7 bases from V and 3 bases from J, with 18 bases between. The CDR3 loop is CASIMRERAHYGYTF. CDR3 DNA: TGTGCCAGCATAATGAGGGAACGGGCTCACTATGGCTACACCTTC.

This chain uses TRBV19 with TRBJ1-2, with D possibly TRBD1 on 5 matching bases. V was trimmed by 5 bases and J by 0 bases, leaving 13 bases between them. Per the germline V gene, CDR1 is LNHDA and CDR2 is SQIVND (reference sequence). The CDR3 spans 15 residues. The CDR3 bases are TGTGCCAGTAGTTCAGGGCCTTTCCCTAACTATGGCTACACCTTC. Encoded protein: CASSSGPFPNYGYTF. The variable domain in full, with the rest retrieved from reference TRBV19 and TRBJ1-2, is DGGITQSPKYLFRKEGQNVTLSCEQNLNHDAMYWYRQDPGQGLRLIYYSQIVNDFQKGDIAEGYSVSREKKESFPLTVTSAQKNPTAFYLCASSSGPFPNYGYTFGSGTRLTVV.

The chain has TRBV9 and TRBJ2-3, with 9 positions matching TRBD1. In germline, CDR1 is SGDLS, CDR2 YYNGEE. This CDR3 spans 15 amino acids. Trimming removed 4 bases from V and 4 bases from J; junction bases left unmatched: 7. The CDR3 region is CASSLNRGRADTQYF. Written as DNA, the CDR3 is TGTGCCAGCAGCCTTAACAGGGGGCGGGCAGATACGCAGTATTTT.

This chain uses TRBV7-9 with TRBJ1-4, with a weak D call TRBD1 (6 bases). From germline, CDR1 is SEHNR and CDR2 FQNEAQ (reference sequence). The CDR3 is made up of 15 amino acids. V was pared by 4 bases and J by 3 bases, with 12 bases between. The CDR3 DNA reads TGTGCCAGCAGCTCCAGGGGACCATCTAATGAAAAACTGTTTTTT. This encodes CASSSRGPSNEKLFF. Using reference TRBV7-9 and TRBJ1-4 for the parts outside the CDR3, the full variable domain is DTGVSQNPRHKITKRGQNVTFRCDPISEHNRLYWYRQTLGQGPEFLTYFQNEAQLEKSRLLSDRFSAERPKGSFSTLEIQRTEQGDSAMYLCASSSRGPSNEKLFFGSGTQLSVL.

The CDR3 is CASSLGTPGQGYEQYF. CDR3 DNA sequence: TGCGCCAGCAGCTTGGGTACACCGGGACAGGGCTACGAGCAGTACTTC. The V gene is TRBV5-1, the J gene TRBJ2-7; 9 bases are a match to TRBD1. Germline CDR1 and CDR2: SGHRS and YFSETQ. The J segment lost 3 bases and the V segment lost 0 bases, leaving 7 bases of the junction unmatched. This CDR3 is 16 amino acids long.